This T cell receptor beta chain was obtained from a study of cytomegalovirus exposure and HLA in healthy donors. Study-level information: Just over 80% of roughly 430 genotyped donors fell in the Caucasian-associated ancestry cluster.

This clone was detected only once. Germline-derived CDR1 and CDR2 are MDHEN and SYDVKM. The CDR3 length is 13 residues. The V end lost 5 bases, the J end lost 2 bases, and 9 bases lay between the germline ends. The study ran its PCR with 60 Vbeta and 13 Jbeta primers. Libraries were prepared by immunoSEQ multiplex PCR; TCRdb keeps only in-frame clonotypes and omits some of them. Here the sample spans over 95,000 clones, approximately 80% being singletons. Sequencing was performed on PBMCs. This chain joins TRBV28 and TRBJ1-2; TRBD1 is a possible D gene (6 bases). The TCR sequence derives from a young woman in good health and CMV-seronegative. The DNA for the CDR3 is TGTGCCAGCAGTGGACAGATCAACTATGGCTACACCTTC. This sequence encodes CASSGQINYGYTF.